This entry is about one T cell receptor (beta chain). This sample was taken from a study of blood T cell repertoires in COVID-19. Study in general: COVID-19 samples from acute and convalescent phases originated in the United States, Italy and Spain.

Authors' processing steps: Amplifying reference gene primers gave estimates of nucleated cell counts. Repertoires were generated with immunoSEQ multiplex PCR, while TCRdb's copy carries only in-frame clones and drops some. V and J calls and clone size are copied from that table; D and trimming were computed from the DNA. The sample records about 59,000 clones, 90% being singletons. Looked up from germline, CDR1 is MNHNS and CDR2 is SASEGT. Deletions cut 1 base from V and 6 bases from J, with 4 bases between. This CDR3 is built from 12 residues. The source material was peripheral blood. The TCR comes from a man older than 75 with acute or convalescent COVID-19. The chain has TRBV6-1 and TRBJ1-5; D is undetermined. Written as DNA, the CDR3 is TGTGCCAGCAGTGAAGGGAGTCAGCCCCAGCATTTT. Translating it yields CASSEGSQPQHF.